Presented here are 13 T cell receptor beta chains from one specimen sequenced in a study of blood T cell repertoires in COVID-19. Produced via immunoSEQ multiplex PCR; TCRdb's table is partial and in-frame only. Here the sample spans a few hundred thousand clones, around 84% being singletons. Specimen: peripheral blood. Source of these receptors: a human donor in a cohort sampled during active COVID-19.

V is TRBV3-1 (or the pseudogene TRBV3-2) and J is TRBJ2-3, with a possible D match to TRBD1 (6 bases). The CDR3 is 15 amino acids. V dropped 2 bases and J dropped 1 base, with 10 bases sitting between them. Germline V gives CDR1 LGHDT, CDR2 YNNKEL (reference sequence). In DNA form, the CDR3 reads TGTGCCAGCAGCCAACAGGGGTCTGGCACAGATACGCAGTATTTT. It encodes CASSQQGSGTDTQYF.

This clone was seen a handful of times. J is TRBJ1-1 and V is TRBV4-3; D is uncertain. Germline V gene lookup returns CDR1 LGHNA and CDR2 YSLEER. Trimming left V 0 bases short and J 5 bases short, with 13 bases between. The CDR3 covers 15 residues. The CDR3 sequence is CASSQDQQVVTEAFF. The CDR3 nucleotides are TGCGCCAGCAGCCAAGATCAGCAGGTGGTTACTGAAGCTTTCTTT.

This chain uses TRBV10-3 with TRBJ1-1, with 9 bases matching TRBD1. V was clipped by 10 bases and J by 4 bases; unmatched bases: 19. Looked up from germline, CDR1 is ENHRY and CDR2 is SYGVKD. The CDR3 consists of 17 residues. CDR3 protein: CASTAGTGSGSSTEAFF. The CDR3 DNA follows: TGTGCCAGTACCGCCGGGACAGGGTCGGGATCAAGCACTGAAGCTTTCTTT.

This clone showed up just once. The V call is TRBV9, the J call TRBJ1-6; maybe TRBD1 (5 bases). The V gene's germline CDR1 is SGDLS and CDR2 YYNGEE. Trimming took off 4 bases at V and 8 bases at J, with 16 bases between the two ends. The CDR3 is made up of 15 amino acids. CDR3 coding DNA: TGTGCCAGCAGCCCCAACGGGGGGTCTGATTCACCCCTCCACTTT. It encodes CASSPNGGSDSPLHF.

The chain recombines TRBV7-3 with TRBJ2-3; tentatively, D is TRBD1 (5 bases). The CDR3 has 13 amino acids. Trimming pared 8 bases from V and 2 bases from J, leaving 11 bases between. Germline CDR1 is SGHTA and CDR2 is FQGTGA. CDR3 DNA: TGTGCCAGCCAGGGTGGTATCACAGATACGCAGTATTTT. Translating gives CASQGGITDTQYF.

This clone was recorded once. This rearrangement joins TRBV6-6 to TRBJ2-1, with TRBD2 matching 16 bases. The ends lost 6 bases at V and 7 bases at J; junction bases unmatched: 3. CDR1 is MNHNY and CDR2 is SVGAGI in the germline V gene (reference sequence). This CDR3 is 15 amino acids long. CDR3 amino acids: CASRGLAGGQNEQFF. The CDR3 DNA sequence: TGTGCCAGCAGGGGACTAGCGGGGGGGCAGAATGAGCAGTTCTTC.

The CDR3 DNA is TGTGCCAGCAGCTTGGGGACAAGCAATCAGCCCCAGCATTTT. This translates into CASSLGTSNQPQHF. V is TRBV5-6 and J is TRBJ1-5; TRBD1 is a possible D gene (5 bases). The germline V gene encodes CDR1 SGHDT and CDR2 YYEEEE. The CDR3 totals 14 residues. The V and J ends lost 0 bases and 1 base respectively, with 5 bases between them.

The CDR3 DNA is TGTGCCAGCAGCTTAGAACGGGAAGCGGGTTCAGATACGCAGTATTTT. Translated, it gives CASSLEREAGSDTQYF. The chain is built from TRBV7-6 and TRBJ2-3; tentatively, D is TRBD2 (6 bases). Germline CDR1 SGHVS, CDR2 FNYEAQ. The CDR3 has 16 residues. Trimming left V 1 base short and J 4 bases short, with 15 bases between.

The chain joins TRBV4-1 to TRBJ1-5, with unresolved D. In germline, CDR1 is MGHRA, CDR2 YSYEKL. The V and J ends lost 4 bases and 5 bases respectively, with 18 bases between them. The CDR3 is made up of 16 amino acids. The CDR3 sequence: CASSRSRAREDQPQHF. Here the CDR3 DNA reads TGCGCCAGCAGCCGCAGTCGGGCCCGGGAGGATCAGCCCCAGCATTTT.

The chain joins TRBV7-9 to TRBJ2-3; D is uncertain. The V gene's germline CDR1 is SEHNR and CDR2 FQNEAQ (reference sequence). The CDR3 sequence is 14 residues long. V lost 5 bases, J lost 2 bases, and 11 bases lay in between. CDR3 loop: CASSLTLTTDTQYF. In DNA form, the CDR3 reads TGTGCCAGCAGCCTGACACTTACCACAGATACGCAGTATTTT.

This clone was detected only once. The gene calls are TRBV3-1 (or the pseudogene TRBV3-2) and TRBJ2-7; 10 bases are a match to TRBD1. This CDR3 contains 14 residues. CDR1 and CDR2 from the germline V gene are LGHDT and YNNKEL (reference sequence). V was clipped by 7 bases and J by 5 bases; unmatched bases: 8. The DNA of the CDR3 is TGTGCCAGCACCCCTCGAGACAGGGGGCACGAGCAGTACTTC. Translating it yields CASTPRDRGHEQYF.

The chain is built from TRBV7-2 and TRBJ2-6, with D possibly being TRBD1 (6 bases). This CDR3 has 19 amino acids. V dropped 5 bases and J dropped 1 base, with 21 bases sitting between them. Germline V lookup: CDR1 SGHTA, CDR2 FQGNSA. The CDR3 DNA reads as TGTGCCAGCAGCCACCCAAGACAGGAGACCCGATCTGGGGCCAACGTCCTGACTTTC. This codes for CASSHPRQETRSGANVLTF.

This chain joins TRBV19 and TRBJ2-7, with 8 bases identical to TRBD1. This CDR3 region has 15 residues. Germline trimming cut 6 bases from V and 3 bases from J; bases unmatched to any gene: 10. Germline values: CDR1 LNHDA, CDR2 SQIVND (reference sequence). This CDR3 is CASRKPGQGNYEQYF. The CDR3 DNA reads TGTGCCAGTAGAAAACCTGGACAGGGAAACTACGAGCAGTACTTC.